These 17 T cell receptor beta chains were sequenced from one sample in a study of blood T cell repertoires in COVID-19. Produced via immunoSEQ multiplex PCR; TCRdb's table is partial and in-frame only. This table holds 200,000 to 250,000 clones, about 80% found once. The sample comprised peripheral blood. All receptors derive from a man older than 75 with acute or convalescent COVID-19.

The J gene is TRBJ1-5, the V gene TRBV18; 7 nucleotides agree with TRBD1. Germline CDR1 and CDR2: KGHSH and LQKENI. V lost 3 bases, J lost 3 bases, and 5 bases stayed unmatched. The CDR3 sequence is 15 residues long. DNA of the CDR3: TGTGCCAGCTCACCCGGGACAGTGCTCAATCAGCCCCAGCATTTT. Its translation: CASSPGTVLNQPQHF.

This chain uses TRBV6-5 with TRBJ2-3, with 8 bases fitting TRBD1. V dropped 7 bases and J dropped 8; count of bases not matched to a gene: 14. Germline V gene lookup returns CDR1 MNHEY and CDR2 SVGAGI. The CDR3 contains 15 residues. The CDR3 reads CASTSDRGGPGTQYF. The CDR3 coding sequence is TGTGCCAGCACCAGCGACAGGGGCGGGCCAGGTACGCAGTATTTT.

This clone was observed a single time. Written as DNA, the CDR3 is TGTGCCAGCACCTTCGACGGGAAATTAACCACTGAAGCTTTCTTT. Its protein is CASTFDGKLTTEAFF. The chain is built from TRBV6-5 and TRBJ1-1; no reliable D call. V lost 7 bases and J lost 4, with 19 bases in between. Germline V CDR1 and CDR2: MNHEY, SVGAGI. The CDR3 is 15 amino acids.

The CDR3 bases are TGTGCCAGCACCTCGATCGGACAGGGGCGCCCCTACGAGCAGTACTTC. Residues: CASTSIGQGRPYEQYF. V and J are TRBV28 and TRBJ2-7; 9 bases fit TRBD1. Germline CDR1 and CDR2: MDHEN and SYDVKM. The CDR3 contains 16 residues. V lost 7 bases, J lost 2 bases, and 12 bases stayed unmatched. The entire variable domain, with the rest obtained from reference TRBV28 and TRBJ2-7, is as follows: DVKVTQSSRYLVKRTGEKVFLECVQDMDHENMFWYRQDPGLGLRLIYFSYDVKMKEKGDIPEGYSVSREKKERFSLILESASTNQTSMYLCASTSIGQGRPYEQYFGPGTRLTVT.

The table lists this clone with a few counts. The genes are TRBV2 and TRBJ1-4; 7 nucleotides align to TRBD1. V was pared by 6 bases and J by 3 bases, with 4 bases of the junction left unmatched. Germline V gene lookup returns CDR1 SNHLY and CDR2 FYNNEI. The CDR3 is 14 amino acids. CDR3 in amino acids: CASSNGQANEKLFF. CDR3 bases: TGTGCCAGCAGCAATGGACAGGCTAATGAAAAACTGTTTTTT.

The rearrangement uses TRBV4-2 and TRBJ2-1, with 8 nucleotides matching TRBD2. The J segment lost 7 bases and the V segment lost 6 bases, leaving 11 bases of the junction unmatched. Germline V lookup: CDR1 LGHNA, CDR2 YNFKEQ. The CDR3 totals 15 residues. CDR3: CASSPFTGRANEQFF. The CDR3 bases are TGTGCCAGCAGTCCATTTACCGGGAGGGCGAATGAGCAGTTCTTC.

In DNA, the CDR3 is TGCGCCAGCAGCTTGGATGGGACTTACACAGATACGCAGTATTTT. Translation gives CASSLDGTYTDTQYF. The chain combines TRBV5-1 with TRBJ2-3; TRBD2 is a possible D gene (6 bases). This CDR3 has 15 amino acids. Per the germline V gene, CDR1 is SGHRS and CDR2 is YFSETQ. The V and J ends lost 0 bases and 2 bases respectively, with 10 bases between them. Full variable domain (missing parts from reference TRBV5-1 and TRBJ2-3): KAGVTQTPRYLIKTRGQQVTLSCSPISGHRSVSWYQQTPGQGLQFLFEYFSETQRNKGNFPGRFSGRQFSNSRSEMNVSTLELGDSALYLCASSLDGTYTDTQYFGPGTRLTVL.

This sequence joins TRBV11-2 and TRBJ2-5, with D tentatively TRBD2 (5 bases). Germline V gene data show CDR1 as SGHAT and CDR2 as FQNNGV. The CDR3 covers 13 residues. V was pared by 5 bases and J by 1 base, with 8 bases between. The CDR3 region is CASSIRGQETQYF. DNA of the CDR3: TGTGCCAGCAGCATCCGGGGCCAAGAGACCCAGTACTTC.

This clone has only a few counts. The gene calls are TRBV5-5 and TRBJ2-7; TRBD1 aligns across 7 bases. V trimming: 5 bases; J trimming: 2 bases; junction bases outside the gene matches: 7. CDR3 length: 14 residues. Germline loops: CDR1 SGHKS, CDR2 YYEKEE (reference sequence). The CDR3 here is CASRKPGQTYEQYF. CDR3 nucleotides: TGTGCCAGCAGAAAACCGGGACAGACCTACGAGCAGTACTTC.

This clone has just a few counts. This chain joins TRBV30 and TRBJ2-2, with 11 bases fitting TRBD1. In germline, CDR1 is GTSNPN, CDR2 SVGIG (reference sequence). The CDR3 has 17 amino acids. Trimming cost V 1 base and J 7 bases; bases outside gene matches: 11. The CDR3 region is CAWSDSTGTGGYGELFF. In DNA, the CDR3 is TGTGCCTGGAGTGATTCCACCGGGACAGGGGGTTACGGGGAGCTGTTTTTT. Full variable domain (missing parts from reference TRBV30 and TRBJ2-2): SQTIHQWPATLVQPVGSPLSLECTVEGTSNPNLYWYRQAAGRGLQLLFYSVGIGQISSEVPQNLSASRPQDRQFILSSKKLLLSDSGFYLCAWSDSTGTGGYGELFFGEGSRLTVL.

This clone was counted a few times. DNA for the CDR3: TGTGCCAGCAGCTTGGGGACAGGGATCAGATCACCCCTCCACTTT. Its translation: CASSLGTGIRSPLHF. The V and J genes are TRBV5-8 and TRBJ1-6; 8 bases align to TRBD1. The CDR3 spans 15 residues. Trimming cost V 0 bases and J 10 bases; bases outside gene matches: 6. Germline lookup yields CDR1 SGHTS and CDR2 YDEGEE. Based on the CDR3 plus reference TRBV5-8 and TRBJ1-6, the full variable domain is EAGVTQSPTHLIKTRGQQATLRCSPISGHTSVYWYQQALGLGLQFLLWYDEGEERNRGNFPPRFSGRQFPNYSSELNVNALELEDSALYLCASSLGTGIRSPLHFGNGTRLTVT.

In its sample, this clone is medium-sized. As DNA, the CDR3 is TGTGCCAGCTCACCGGGGACAGGGGCGGACGAGCAGTACTTC. Its translation: CASSPGTGADEQYF. The rearrangement uses TRBV18 and TRBJ2-7, with 10 nucleotides matching TRBD1. Germline V gives CDR1 KGHSH, CDR2 LQKENI. J lost 5 bases, V lost 3 bases, and 4 bases had no gene match. CDR3 length: 14 residues. The full variable domain, completed using reference TRBV18 and TRBJ2-7, is NAGVMQNPRHLVRRRGQEARLRCSPMKGHSHVYWYRQLPEEGLKFMVYLQKENIIDESGMPKERFSAEFPKEGPSILRIQQVVRGDSAAYFCASSPGTGADEQYFGPGTRLTVT.

This clone has more than one count but fewer than ten. This chain joins TRBV6-6 and TRBJ1-4; D gene uncertain. With 1 base removed from V and 0 bases from J, the gap between germline ends came to 9 bases. Per germline, CDR1 MNHNY and CDR2 SVGAGI (reference sequence). CDR3 size: 16 residues. The CDR3 DNA follows: TGTGCCAGCAGTTACTGGGAGACGGCAACTAATGAAAAACTGTTTTTT. As protein: CASSYWETATNEKLFF.

This chain links TRBV4-1 with TRBJ2-2, with TRBD1 matching 8 bases. Germline loops: CDR1 MGHRA, CDR2 YSYEKL. CDR3 size: 17 residues. The V gene end was trimmed by 4 bases and the J gene end by 4 bases; junction bases not matched to a gene: 11. CDR3 sequence reads: CASSPETRTGSTGELFF. CDR3 nucleotides: TGCGCCAGCAGCCCGGAAACGAGGACAGGGTCCACCGGGGAGCTGTTTTTT.

This chain links TRBV19 with TRBJ1-5, with 8 bases identical to TRBD1. Germline CDR1 LNHDA, CDR2 SQIVND (reference sequence). CDR3 size: 15 residues. The J segment lost 4 bases and the V segment lost 6 bases, leaving 8 bases of the junction unmatched. The CDR3 loop reads CASSPDRGLNQPQHF. As DNA, the CDR3 is TGTGCCAGTAGCCCCGACAGGGGCTTAAATCAGCCCCAGCATTTT.

The DNA for the CDR3 is TGCGCCAGCAGCCAGGACAGGAGCTCCTACGAGCAGTACTTC. Its protein product is CASSQDRSSYEQYF. This rearrangement joins TRBV5-1 to TRBJ2-7, with 7 bases that match TRBD1. In germline, CDR1 is SGHRS, CDR2 YFSETQ. V trimming: 4 bases; J trimming: 0 bases; junction bases outside the gene matches: 4. This CDR3 contains 14 residues.

The rearrangement joins TRBV5-4 to TRBJ2-2, with TRBD2 identical over 7 bases. After removal of 1 base from V and 8 bases from J, the junction contained 11 bases not matched to a gene. The germline V gene encodes CDR1 SGHNT and CDR2 YYREEE (reference sequence). The CDR3 extends over 16 amino acids. The CDR3: CASSLSAGERLGELFF. For the CDR3, the DNA is TGTGCCAGCAGCTTGTCGGCGGGAGAAAGGTTAGGGGAGCTGTTTTTT. The full variable domain, rest sourced from reference TRBV5-4 and TRBJ2-2, is ETGVTQSPTHLIKTRGQQVTLRCSSQSGHNTVSWYQQALGQGPQFIFQYYREEENGRGNFPPRFSGLQFPNYSSELNVNALELDDSALYLCASSLSAGERLGELFFGEGSRLTVL.